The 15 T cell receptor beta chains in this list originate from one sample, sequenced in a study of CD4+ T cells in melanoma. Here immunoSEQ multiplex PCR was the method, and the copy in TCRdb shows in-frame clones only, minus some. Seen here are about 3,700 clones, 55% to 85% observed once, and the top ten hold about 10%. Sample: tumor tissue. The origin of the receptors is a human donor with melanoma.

The CDR3 region is CASSLDPQGYEQYF. The CDR3 coding sequence is TGTGCCAGCAGCTTAGATCCTCAGGGTTACGAGCAGTACTTC. This chain connects TRBV11-2 to TRBJ2-7; D might be TRBD1 (5 bases). V lost 0 bases and J lost 4, with 10 bases in between. The CDR3 has 14 amino acids. Germline V lookup: CDR1 SGHAT, CDR2 FQNNGV.

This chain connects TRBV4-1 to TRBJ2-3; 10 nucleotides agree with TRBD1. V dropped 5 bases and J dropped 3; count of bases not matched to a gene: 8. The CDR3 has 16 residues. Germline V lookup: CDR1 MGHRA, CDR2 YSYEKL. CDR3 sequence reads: CASSYRDRGLTDTQYF. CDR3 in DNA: TGCGCCAGCAGCTACCGGGACAGGGGTCTGACAGATACGCAGTATTTT.

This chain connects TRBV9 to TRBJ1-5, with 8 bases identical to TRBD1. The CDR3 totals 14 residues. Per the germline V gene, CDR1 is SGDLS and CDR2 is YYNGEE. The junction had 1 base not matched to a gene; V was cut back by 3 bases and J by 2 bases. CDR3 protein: CASSATGGNQPQHF. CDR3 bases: TGTGCCAGCAGCGCGACAGGGGGCAATCAGCCCCAGCATTTT.

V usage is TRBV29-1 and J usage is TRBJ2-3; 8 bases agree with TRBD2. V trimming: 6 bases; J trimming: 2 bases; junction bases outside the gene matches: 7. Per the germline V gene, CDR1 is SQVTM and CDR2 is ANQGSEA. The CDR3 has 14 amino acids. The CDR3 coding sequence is TGCAGCGTCGCCACTAGCGGAGCCACAGATACGCAGTATTTT. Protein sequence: CSVATSGATDTQYF.

The CDR3 region is CASSYRDRGRAFF. Here the CDR3 DNA reads TGTGCCAGCAGTTACCGGGACAGGGGGCGAGCTTTCTTT. The rearrangement links TRBV27 to TRBJ1-1; 12 nucleotides align to TRBD1. Germline V gene lookup returns CDR1 MNHEY and CDR2 SMNVEV (reference sequence). The junction had 4 bases not matched to a gene; V was cut back by 4 bases and J by 10 bases. The CDR3 is made up of 13 amino acids.

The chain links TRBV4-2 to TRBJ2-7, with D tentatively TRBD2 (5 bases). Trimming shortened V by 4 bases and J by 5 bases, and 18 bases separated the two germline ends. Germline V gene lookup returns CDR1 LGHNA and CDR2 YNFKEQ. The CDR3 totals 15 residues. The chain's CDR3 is CASSPLRLGVHEQYF. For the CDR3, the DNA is TGTGCCAGCAGCCCCTTACGGCTCGGGGTCCACGAGCAGTACTTC.

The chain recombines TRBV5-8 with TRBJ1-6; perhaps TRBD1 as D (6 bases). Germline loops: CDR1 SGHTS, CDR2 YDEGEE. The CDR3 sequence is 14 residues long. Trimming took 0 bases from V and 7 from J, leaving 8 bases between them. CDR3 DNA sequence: TGTGCCAGCAGCTTGGGACAGGAGAATTCACCCCTCCACTTT. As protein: CASSLGQENSPLHF.

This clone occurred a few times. For the CDR3, the DNA is TGTGCCAGCAGCCAAGAATTCTGGTGGGGACAGGGGTTGGAAGAGACCCAGTACTTC. Protein product: CASSQEFWWGQGLEETQYF. The chain links TRBV4-2 to TRBJ2-5; 10 positions match TRBD1. After removal of 0 bases from V and 3 bases from J, the junction contained 13 bases not matched to a gene. Germline loops: CDR1 LGHNA, CDR2 YNFKEQ. This CDR3 region has 19 residues.

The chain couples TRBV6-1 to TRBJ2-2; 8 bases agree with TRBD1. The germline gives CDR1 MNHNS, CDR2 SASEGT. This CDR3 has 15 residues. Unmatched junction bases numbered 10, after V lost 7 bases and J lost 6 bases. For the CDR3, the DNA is TGTGCCAGCACCCAAGGACAGGGAGGATCCGGGGAGCTGTTTTTT. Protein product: CASTQGQGGSGELFF.

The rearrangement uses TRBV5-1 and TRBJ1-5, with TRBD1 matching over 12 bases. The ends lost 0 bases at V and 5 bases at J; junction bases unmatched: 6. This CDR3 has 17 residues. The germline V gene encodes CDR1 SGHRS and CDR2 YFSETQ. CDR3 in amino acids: CASSLAPGQGAYQPQHF. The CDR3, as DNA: TGCGCCAGCAGCTTGGCGCCGGGACAGGGGGCTTATCAGCCCCAGCATTTT. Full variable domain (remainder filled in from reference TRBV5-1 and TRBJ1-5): KAGVTQTPRYLIKTRGQQVTLSCSPISGHRSVSWYQQTPGQGLQFLFEYFSETQRNKGNFPGRFSGRQFSNSRSEMNVSTLELGDSALYLCASSLAPGQGAYQPQHFGDGTRLSIL.

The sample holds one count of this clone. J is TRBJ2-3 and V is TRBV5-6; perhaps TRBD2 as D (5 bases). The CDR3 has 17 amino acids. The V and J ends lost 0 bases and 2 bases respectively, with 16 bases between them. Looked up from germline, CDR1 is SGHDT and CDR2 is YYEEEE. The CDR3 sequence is CASSLAYTREFTDTQYF. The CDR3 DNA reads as TGTGCCAGCAGCTTGGCATACACTAGAGAGTTCACAGATACGCAGTATTTT.

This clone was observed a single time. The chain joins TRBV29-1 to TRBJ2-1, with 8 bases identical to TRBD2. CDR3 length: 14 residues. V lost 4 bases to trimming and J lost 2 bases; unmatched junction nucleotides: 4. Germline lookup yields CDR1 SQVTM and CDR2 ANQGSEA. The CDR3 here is CSVAQGLAYNEQFF. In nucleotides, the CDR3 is TGCAGCGTTGCGCAGGGACTAGCCTACAATGAGCAGTTCTTC.

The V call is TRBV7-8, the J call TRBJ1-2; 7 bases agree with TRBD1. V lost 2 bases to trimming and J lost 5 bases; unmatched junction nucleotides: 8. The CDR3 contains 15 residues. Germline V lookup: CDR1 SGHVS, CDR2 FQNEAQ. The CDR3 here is CASSLMTGRGYGYTF. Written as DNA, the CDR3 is TGTGCCAGCAGCTTAATGACAGGGCGTGGGTATGGCTACACCTTC.

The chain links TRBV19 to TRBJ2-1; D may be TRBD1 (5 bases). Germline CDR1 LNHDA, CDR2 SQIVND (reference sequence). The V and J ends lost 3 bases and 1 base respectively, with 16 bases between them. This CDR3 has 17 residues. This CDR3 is CASSIFATAVSYNEQFF. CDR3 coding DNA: TGTGCCAGTAGTATTTTTGCGACAGCCGTTTCCTACAATGAGCAGTTCTTC.

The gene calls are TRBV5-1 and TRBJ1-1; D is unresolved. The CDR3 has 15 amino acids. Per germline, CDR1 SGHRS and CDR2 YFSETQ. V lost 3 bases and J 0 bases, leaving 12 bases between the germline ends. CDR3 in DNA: TGCGCCAGCAGCTCTCCTGGGTACATGAACACTGAAGCTTTCTTT. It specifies CASSSPGYMNTEAFF.